Listed below are T cell receptor beta chains from one sample, sequenced in a study of blood T cells in healthy people across ages. One entry per CDR3 protein results from TCRdb running MiXCR on the 5' RACE reads. The sample contains about 500,000 distinct CDR3 sequences, under 30% of which appear only once. In addition, the sample was reused for a study of T cells of mothers and their children.

Sequencing was done on a sample of blood. The receptors were gathered from a boy aged 5-17 years in good health. The CDR3 runs from the conserved cysteine through the conserved F or W. The order of the fields is D gene, clone size, J gene, V gene, CDR3 protein, CDR3 DNA. The D gene is left open where the match is weak. The size entry is marked missing in some rows and otherwise reads once, few, many or a size class.

.	.	TRBJ2-5	TRBV27	CASSFTIQETQYF	TGTGCCAGCAGTTTCACTATCCAAGAGACCCAGTACTTC
.	.	TRBJ1-4	TRBV20-1	CSARSYLATNEKLFF	TGCAGTGCTAGGTCTTACCTTGCAACTAATGAAAAACTGTTTTTT
TRBD1	.	TRBJ2-3	TRBV29-1	CSVGTGKSDTQYF	TGCAGCGTTGGGACAGGGAAGTCAGATACGCAGTATTTT
TRBD1	few	TRBJ2-7	TRBV20-1	CSARGPRGQGVSYEQYF	TGCAGTGCGAGGGGCCCAAGAGGACAGGGCGTCTCCTACGAGCAGTACTTC
TRBD1	few	TRBJ1-2	TRBV12-3/TRBV12-4	CASRRQGIGYTF	TGTGCCAGCAGGAGACAGGGGATCGGCTACACCTTC
TRBD2	few	TRBJ2-1	TRBV7-2	CASSLGLAGHNEQFF	TGTGCCAGCAGCCTCGGACTAGCGGGCCACAATGAGCAGTTCTTC
.	.	TRBJ2-1	TRBV7-9	CASSQTLGKGDGDNEQFF	TGTGCCAGCAGTCAGACCCTAGGGAAAGGGGATGGGGACAATGAGCAGTTCTTC
.	.	TRBJ2-1	TRBV4-1	CASSQGSGNNEQFF	TGCGCCAGCAGCCAAGGATCGGGAAACAATGAGCAGTTCTTC
TRBD2	.	TRBJ2-7	TRBV7-2	CASSLGTSAYEQYF	TGTGCCAGCAGCTTGGGGACTAGCGCCTACGAGCAGTACTTC
.	few	TRBJ2-1	TRBV6-2/TRBV6-3	CASSYQGEVGEQFF	TGTGCCAGCAGTTATCAGGGGGAGGTTGGCGAGCAGTTCTTC
.	.	TRBJ2-7	TRBV25-1	CASSEQGYIYEQYF	TGTGCCAGCAGTGAACAAGGTTATATCTACGAGCAGTACTTC
.	.	TRBJ2-7	TRBV21-1	CASSKGYEQYF	TGTGCCAGCAGCAAAGGTTACGAGCAGTACTTC
.	.	TRBJ2-7	TRBV20-1	CSASGFFPDTYEQYF	TGCAGTGCTAGCGGGTTCTTCCCCGATACCTACGAGCAGTACTTC
.	few	TRBJ1-2	TRBV5-1	CASSSYQGGYTF	TGCGCCAGCAGCTCCTACCAGGGTGGCTACACCTTC
.	few	TRBJ2-5	TRBV4-1	CASSGVNQETQYF	TGCGCCAGCAGTGGGGTAAACCAAGAGACCCAGTACTTC
TRBD2	few	TRBJ2-1	TRBV6-2/TRBV6-3	CASSSDERGVFNEQFF	TGTGCCAGCAGTTCAGATGAGCGGGGGGTGTTCAATGAGCAGTTCTTC
TRBD1	few	TRBJ1-5	TRBV18	CASSPRTGDQPQHF	TGTGCCAGCTCACCAAGGACAGGGGATCAGCCCCAGCATTTT
.	.	TRBJ2-3	TRBV20-1	CSAQTSGDTQYF	TGCAGTGCTCAGACTAGTGGGGATACGCAGTATTTT
.	.	TRBJ2-7	TRBV13	CASSEAMGEQYF	TGTGCCAGCAGCGAAGCTATGGGTGAGCAGTACTTC